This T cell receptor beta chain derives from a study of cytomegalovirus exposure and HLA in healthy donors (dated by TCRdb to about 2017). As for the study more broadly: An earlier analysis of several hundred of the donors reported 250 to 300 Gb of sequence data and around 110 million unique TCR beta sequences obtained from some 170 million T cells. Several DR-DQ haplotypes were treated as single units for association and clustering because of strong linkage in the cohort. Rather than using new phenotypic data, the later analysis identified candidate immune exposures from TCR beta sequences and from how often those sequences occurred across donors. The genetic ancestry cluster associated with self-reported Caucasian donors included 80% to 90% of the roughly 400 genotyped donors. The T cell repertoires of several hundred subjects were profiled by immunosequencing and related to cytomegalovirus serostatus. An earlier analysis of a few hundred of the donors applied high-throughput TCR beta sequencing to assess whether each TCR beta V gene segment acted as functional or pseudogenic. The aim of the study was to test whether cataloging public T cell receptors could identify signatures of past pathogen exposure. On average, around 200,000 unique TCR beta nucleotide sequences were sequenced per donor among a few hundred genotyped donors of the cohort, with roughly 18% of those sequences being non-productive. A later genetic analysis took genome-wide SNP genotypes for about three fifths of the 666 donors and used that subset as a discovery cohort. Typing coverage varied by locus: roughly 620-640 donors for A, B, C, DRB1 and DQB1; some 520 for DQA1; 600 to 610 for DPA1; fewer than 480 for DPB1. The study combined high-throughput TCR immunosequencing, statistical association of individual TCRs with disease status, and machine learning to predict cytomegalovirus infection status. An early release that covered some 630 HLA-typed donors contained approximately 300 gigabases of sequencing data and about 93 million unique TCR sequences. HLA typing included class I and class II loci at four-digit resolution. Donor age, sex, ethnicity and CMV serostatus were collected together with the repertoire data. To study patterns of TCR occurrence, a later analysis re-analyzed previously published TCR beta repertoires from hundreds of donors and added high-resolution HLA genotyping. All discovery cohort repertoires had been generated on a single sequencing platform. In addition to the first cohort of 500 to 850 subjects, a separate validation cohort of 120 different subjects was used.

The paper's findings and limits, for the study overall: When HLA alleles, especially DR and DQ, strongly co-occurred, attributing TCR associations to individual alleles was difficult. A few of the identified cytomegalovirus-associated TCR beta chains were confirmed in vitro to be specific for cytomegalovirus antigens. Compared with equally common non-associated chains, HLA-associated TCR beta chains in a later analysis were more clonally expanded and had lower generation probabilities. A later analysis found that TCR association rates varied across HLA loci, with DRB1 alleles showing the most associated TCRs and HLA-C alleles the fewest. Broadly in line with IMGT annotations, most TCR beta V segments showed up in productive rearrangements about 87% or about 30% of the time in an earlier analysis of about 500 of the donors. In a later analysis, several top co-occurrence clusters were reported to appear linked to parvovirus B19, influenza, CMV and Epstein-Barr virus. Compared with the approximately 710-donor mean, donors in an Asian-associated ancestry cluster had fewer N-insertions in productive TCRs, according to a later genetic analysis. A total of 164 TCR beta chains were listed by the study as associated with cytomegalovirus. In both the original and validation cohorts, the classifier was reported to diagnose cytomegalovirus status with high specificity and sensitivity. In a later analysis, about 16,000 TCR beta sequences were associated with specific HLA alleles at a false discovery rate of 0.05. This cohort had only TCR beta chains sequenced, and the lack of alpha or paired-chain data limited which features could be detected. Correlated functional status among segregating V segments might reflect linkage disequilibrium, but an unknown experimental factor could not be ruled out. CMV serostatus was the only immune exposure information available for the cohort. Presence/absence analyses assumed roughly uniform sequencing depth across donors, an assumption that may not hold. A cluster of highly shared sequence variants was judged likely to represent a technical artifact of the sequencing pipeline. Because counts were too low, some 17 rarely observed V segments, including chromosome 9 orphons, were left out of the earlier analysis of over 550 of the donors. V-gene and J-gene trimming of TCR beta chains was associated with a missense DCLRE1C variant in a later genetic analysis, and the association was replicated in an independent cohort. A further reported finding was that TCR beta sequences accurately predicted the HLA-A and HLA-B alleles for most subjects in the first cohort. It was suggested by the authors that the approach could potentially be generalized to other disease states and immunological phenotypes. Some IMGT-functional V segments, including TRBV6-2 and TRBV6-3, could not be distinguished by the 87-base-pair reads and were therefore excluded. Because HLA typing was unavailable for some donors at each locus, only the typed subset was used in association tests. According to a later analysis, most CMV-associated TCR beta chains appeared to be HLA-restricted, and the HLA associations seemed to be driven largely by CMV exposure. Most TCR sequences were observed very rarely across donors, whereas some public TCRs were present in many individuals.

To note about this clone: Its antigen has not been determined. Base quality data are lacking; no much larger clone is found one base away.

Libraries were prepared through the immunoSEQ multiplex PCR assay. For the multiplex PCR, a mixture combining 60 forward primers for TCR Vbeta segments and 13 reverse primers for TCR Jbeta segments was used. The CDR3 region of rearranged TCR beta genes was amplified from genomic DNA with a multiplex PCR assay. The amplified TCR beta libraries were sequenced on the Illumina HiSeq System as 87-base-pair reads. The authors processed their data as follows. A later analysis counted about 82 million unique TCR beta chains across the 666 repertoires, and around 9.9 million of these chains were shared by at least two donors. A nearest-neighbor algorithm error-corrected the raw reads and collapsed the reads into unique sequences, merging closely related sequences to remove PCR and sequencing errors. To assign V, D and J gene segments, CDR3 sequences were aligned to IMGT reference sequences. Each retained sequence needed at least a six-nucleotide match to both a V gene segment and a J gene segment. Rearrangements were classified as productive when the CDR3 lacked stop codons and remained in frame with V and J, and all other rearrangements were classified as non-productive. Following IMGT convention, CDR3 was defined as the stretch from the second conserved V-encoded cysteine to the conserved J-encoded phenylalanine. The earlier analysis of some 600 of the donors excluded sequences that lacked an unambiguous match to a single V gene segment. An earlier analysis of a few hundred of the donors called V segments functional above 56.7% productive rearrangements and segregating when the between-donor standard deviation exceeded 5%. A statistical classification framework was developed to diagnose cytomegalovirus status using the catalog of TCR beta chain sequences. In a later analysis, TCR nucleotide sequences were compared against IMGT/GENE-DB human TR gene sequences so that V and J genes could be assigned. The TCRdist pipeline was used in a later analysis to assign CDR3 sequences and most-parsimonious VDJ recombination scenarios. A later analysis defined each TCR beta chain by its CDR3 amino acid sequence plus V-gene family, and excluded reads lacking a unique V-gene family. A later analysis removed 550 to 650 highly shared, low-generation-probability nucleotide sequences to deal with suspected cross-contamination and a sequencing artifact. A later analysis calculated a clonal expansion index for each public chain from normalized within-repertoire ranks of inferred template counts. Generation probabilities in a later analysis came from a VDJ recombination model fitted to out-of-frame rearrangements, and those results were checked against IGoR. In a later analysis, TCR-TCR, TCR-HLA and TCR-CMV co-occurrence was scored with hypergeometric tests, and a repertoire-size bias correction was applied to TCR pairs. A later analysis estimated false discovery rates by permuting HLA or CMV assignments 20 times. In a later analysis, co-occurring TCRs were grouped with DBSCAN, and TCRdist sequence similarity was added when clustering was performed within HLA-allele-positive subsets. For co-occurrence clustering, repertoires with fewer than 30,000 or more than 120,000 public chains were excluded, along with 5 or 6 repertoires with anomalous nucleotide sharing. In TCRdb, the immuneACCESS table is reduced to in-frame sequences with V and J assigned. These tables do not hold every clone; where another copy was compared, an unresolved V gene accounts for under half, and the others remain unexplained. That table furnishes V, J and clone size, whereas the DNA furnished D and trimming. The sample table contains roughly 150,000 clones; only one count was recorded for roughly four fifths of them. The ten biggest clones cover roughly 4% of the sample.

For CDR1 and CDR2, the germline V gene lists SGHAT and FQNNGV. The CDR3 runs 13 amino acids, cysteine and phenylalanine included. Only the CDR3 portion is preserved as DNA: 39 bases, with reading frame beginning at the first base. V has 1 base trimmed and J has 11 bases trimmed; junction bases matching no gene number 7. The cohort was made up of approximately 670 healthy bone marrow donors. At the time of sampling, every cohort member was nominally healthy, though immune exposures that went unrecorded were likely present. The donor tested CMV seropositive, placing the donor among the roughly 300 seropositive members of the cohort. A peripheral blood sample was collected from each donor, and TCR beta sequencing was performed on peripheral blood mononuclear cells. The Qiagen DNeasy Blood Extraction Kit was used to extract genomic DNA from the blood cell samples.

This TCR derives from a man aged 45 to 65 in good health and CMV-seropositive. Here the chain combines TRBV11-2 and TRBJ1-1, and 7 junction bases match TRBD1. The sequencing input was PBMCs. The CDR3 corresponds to CASSLGQGRGAFF. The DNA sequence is TGTGCCAGCAGCTTAGGACAGGGAAGGGGGGCTTTCTTT.